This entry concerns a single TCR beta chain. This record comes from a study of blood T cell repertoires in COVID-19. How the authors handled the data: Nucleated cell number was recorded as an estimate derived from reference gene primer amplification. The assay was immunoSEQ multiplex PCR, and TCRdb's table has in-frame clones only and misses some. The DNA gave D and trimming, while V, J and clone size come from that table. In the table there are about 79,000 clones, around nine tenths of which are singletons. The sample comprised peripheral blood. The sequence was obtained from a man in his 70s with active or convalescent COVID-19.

The CDR3 DNA reads TGTGCCAGCAGCGCCCGGACAGATACGCAGTATTTT. Its translation is CASSARTDTQYF. This chain uses TRBV14 with TRBJ2-3, with D hard to call. Germline lookup yields CDR1 SGHDN and CDR2 FVKESK. This CDR3 is built from 12 residues. V was clipped by 5 bases and J by 3 bases, with 6 bases between them. Using reference TRBV14 and TRBJ2-3 for the parts outside the CDR3, the full variable domain is EAGVTQFPSHSVIEKGQTVTLRCDPISGHDNLYWYRRVMGKEIKFLLHFVKESKQDESGMPNNRFLAERTGGTYSTLKVQPAELEDSGVYFCASSARTDTQYFGPGTRLTVL.